One and the same sample provided the 25 T cell receptor beta chains below, sequenced in a study of cytomegalovirus exposure and HLA in healthy donors. The repertoire was sequenced with immunoSEQ multiplex PCR; TCRdb's copy has only in-frame clones and lacks some. The sample consists of about 97,000 clones, less than 95% of them appearing once. The sequenced sample consisted of PBMCs. These receptors were taken from a woman aged 18-29 years in good health and CMV-seronegative.

The chain uses TRBV10-3 and TRBJ1-1; D not resolved. The CDR3 runs 13 residues. V lost 0 bases to trimming and J lost 8 bases, with 10 bases between them. Germline V CDR1 and CDR2: ENHRY, SYGVKD. In nucleotides, the CDR3 is TGTGCCATCAGTGAGTCGAGGGAGCTGGAAGCTTTCTTT. This gives the protein CAISESRELEAFF.

This clone was counted only a few times. The chain joins TRBV6-4 to TRBJ2-3, with TRBD2 matching over 13 bases. With 3 bases clipped from V and 1 base from J, the junction kept 1 base outside the gene matches. The CDR3 has 16 amino acids. The V gene's germline CDR1 is MRHNA and CDR2 SNTAGT. The CDR3 sequence: CASSEGTSGGTDTQYF. CDR3 in DNA: TGTGCCAGCAGTGAAGGGACTAGCGGGGGCACAGATACGCAGTATTTT.

The table lists this clone with a count of one. The chain combines TRBV19 with TRBJ2-7; 8 nucleotides line up with TRBD1. Unmatched junction bases numbered 9, after V lost 6 bases and J lost 2 bases. The CDR3 runs to 15 residues. CDR1 is LNHDA and CDR2 is SQIVND in the germline V gene (reference sequence). The CDR3, as DNA: TGTGCCAGTAGCCCAGGACAGGGAAAGACCTACGAGCAGTACTTC. Its translation: CASSPGQGKTYEQYF. The variable domain in full, with the rest retrieved from reference TRBV19 and TRBJ2-7, is DGGITQSPKYLFRKEGQNVTLSCEQNLNHDAMYWYRQDPGQGLRLIYYSQIVNDFQKGDIAEGYSVSREKKESFPLTVTSAQKNPTAFYLCASSPGQGKTYEQYFGPGTRLTVT.

V usage is TRBV19 and J usage is TRBJ2-5; 11 bases map to TRBD2. There are 15 residues in the CDR3. Germline V gene lookup returns CDR1 LNHDA and CDR2 SQIVND (reference sequence). V lost 6 bases to trimming and J lost 1 base; unmatched junction nucleotides: 4. CDR3 bases: TGTGCCAGTAGCGGACTAGCGGGCTTCCAAGAGACCCAGTACTTC. This codes for CASSGLAGFQETQYF.

This clone was seen just once. The V gene is TRBV29-1, the J gene TRBJ1-2; D perhaps matches TRBD1 (5 bases). V was pared by 3 bases and J by 2 bases, with 13 bases between. The length of the CDR3 is 14 residues. Germline V gene data show CDR1 as SQVTM and CDR2 as ANQGSEA. In nucleotides, the CDR3 is TGCAGCGTTGACAGTGGGCAGGGCAACTATGGCTACACCTTC. Translation: CSVDSGQGNYGYTF.

The rearrangement joins TRBV14 to TRBJ2-1; 9 bases match TRBD2. CDR1 is SGHDN and CDR2 is FVKESK in the germline V gene. The CDR3 totals 14 residues. The V segment lost 1 base and the J segment 10 bases; nucleotides outside the gene matches: 5. CDR3 sequence reads: CASSQVLSGGEQFF. Here the CDR3 DNA reads TGTGCCAGCAGCCAAGTTCTTAGCGGGGGCGAGCAGTTCTTC.

Only one count was recorded for this clone. The chain is built from TRBV19 and TRBJ1-1, with 8 bases lining up with TRBD1. The CDR3 is made up of 16 amino acids. Germline loops: CDR1 LNHDA, CDR2 SQIVND (reference sequence). V trimming: 3 bases; J trimming: 5 bases; junction bases outside the gene matches: 11. In DNA form, the CDR3 reads TGTGCCAGTAGTATCGATTCAGGGGGCGGTATGACTGAAGCTTTCTTT. It yields the protein CASSIDSGGGMTEAFF. Based on the CDR3 plus reference TRBV19 and TRBJ1-1, the full variable domain is DGGITQSPKYLFRKEGQNVTLSCEQNLNHDAMYWYRQDPGQGLRLIYYSQIVNDFQKGDIAEGYSVSREKKESFPLTVTSAQKNPTAFYLCASSIDSGGGMTEAFFGQGTRLTVV.

The genes are TRBV5-6 and TRBJ2-3; the D gene is possibly TRBD2 (5 bases). The ends were cut back, 2 bases at V and 0 bases at J, with 13 bases in the middle. The germline V gene encodes CDR1 SGHDT and CDR2 YYEEEE. The CDR3 extends over 16 amino acids. In DNA, the CDR3 is TGTGCCAGCAGCTTTATGAGAGGGCCTAGCACAGATACGCAGTATTTT. Its translation: CASSFMRGPSTDTQYF. Full variable domain (missing parts from reference TRBV5-6 and TRBJ2-3): DAGVTQSPTHLIKTRGQQVTLRCSPKSGHDTVSWYQQALGQGPQFIFQYYEEEERQRGNFPDRFSGHQFPNYSSELNVNALLLGDSALYLCASSFMRGPSTDTQYFGPGTRLTVL.

The genes are TRBV7-8 and TRBJ2-1; D is possibly TRBD1 (5 bases). V was cut by 2 bases and J by 2 bases, with 10 bases left in between. CDR3 size: 15 residues. Germline-derived CDR1 and CDR2 are SGHVS and FQNEAQ. The CDR3 protein is CASSLFQDTYNEQFF. In DNA form, the CDR3 reads TGTGCCAGCAGCTTATTCCAGGACACCTACAATGAGCAGTTCTTC.

As regards this clone: One end of the junction fails to match germline, which may point to a read error. V usage is TRBV7-7 and J usage is TRBJ2-7; D is unclear. The length of the CDR3 is 11 residues. Looked up from germline, CDR1 is SSHAT and CDR2 is FNYEAQ (reference sequence). The CDR3 DNA reads TGTGCTAGCAGCTTACCAAACGAGCAGTACTTC. Translated: CASSLPNEQYF.

The gene calls are TRBV7-9 and TRBJ1-5; a possible D gene is TRBD1 (5 bases). Germline-derived CDR1 and CDR2 are SEHNR and FQNEAQ (reference sequence). The CDR3 contains 15 residues. V lost 4 bases to trimming and J lost 0 bases, with 10 bases between them. The CDR3 spells CASSSGQFSNQPQHF. DNA of the CDR3: TGTGCCAGCAGCTCAGGGCAGTTTAGCAATCAGCCCCAGCATTTT.

The V gene is TRBV6-1, the J gene TRBJ2-3; TRBD1 matches 8 bases. The CDR3 has 15 residues. Germline-derived CDR1 and CDR2 are MNHNS and SASEGT. Trimming removed 2 bases from V and 4 bases from J; junction bases left unmatched: 5. The CDR3, as DNA: TGTGCCAGCAGTGAAATTGGACAGGGTTCAGATACGCAGTATTTT. Its protein product is CASSEIGQGSDTQYF.

V and J are TRBV6-1 and TRBJ1-2, with D perhaps matching TRBD1 (6 bases). The length of the CDR3 is 14 residues. Germline values: CDR1 MNHNS, CDR2 SASEGT. V was pared by 7 bases and J by 5 bases, with 17 bases between. Here the CDR3 reads CASIPPGARYGYTF. The CDR3 nucleotides read TGTGCCAGCATTCCCCCAGGGGCGCGGTATGGCTACACCTTC.

J is TRBJ1-1 and V is TRBV13; D perhaps matches TRBD1 (5 bases). V was clipped by 3 bases and J by 0 bases, with 8 bases between them. Germline V gene sequence: CDR1 PRHDT, CDR2 FYEKMQ (reference sequence). The CDR3 covers 14 residues. The CDR3 loop reads CASSLVQVNTEAFF. The CDR3 DNA follows: TGTGCCAGCAGCTTGGTACAGGTGAACACTGAAGCTTTCTTT.

The V gene is TRBV7-9, the J gene TRBJ2-2; D is possibly TRBD1 (6 bases). Trimming stripped 6 bases from V and 1 base from J, with 9 bases between. The CDR3 is 14 residues long. Per the germline V gene, CDR1 is SEHNR and CDR2 is FQNEAQ (reference sequence). The CDR3 loop reads CASRSGQNTGELFF. The CDR3 nucleotides are TGTGCCAGCAGGTCGGGACAGAACACCGGGGAGCTGTTTTTT.

V gene TRBV19 combines with J gene TRBJ1-3; D perhaps matches TRBD1 (6 bases). Germline V CDR1 and CDR2: LNHDA, SQIVND (reference sequence). This CDR3 comprises 14 residues. Trimming left V 5 bases short and J 9 bases short, with 17 bases between. The CDR3 loop is CASSGQIGQSTIYF. CDR3 bases: TGTGCCAGTAGTGGACAGATCGGGCAATCCACCATATATTTT.

The rearrangement joins TRBV5-6 to TRBJ1-2; D is perhaps TRBD1 (5 bases). The CDR3 covers 16 residues. Trimming stripped 0 bases from V and 4 bases from J, with 16 bases between. CDR1 and CDR2 from the germline V gene are SGHDT and YYEEEE. The CDR3 loop reads CASSLDTAGQVYGYTF. In DNA, the CDR3 is TGTGCCAGCAGCTTGGACACGGCAGGGCAGGTCTATGGCTACACCTTC.

The CDR3 protein is CASSLSLTGPGNTIYF. CDR3 DNA sequence: TGTGCCAGCAGCTTGTCTCTGACAGGGCCTGGAAACACCATATATTTT. The chain joins TRBV11-2 to TRBJ1-3; 7 bases align to TRBD1. CDR1 and CDR2 from the germline V gene are SGHAT and FQNNGV. The trim removed 3 bases at V and 2 bases at J, leaving 7 bases unmatched. The CDR3 totals 16 residues.

The chain combines TRBV4-1 with TRBJ2-2; TRBD1 matches 7 bases. The CDR3 has 20 amino acids. In germline, CDR1 is MGHRA, CDR2 YSYEKL. V dropped 5 bases and J dropped 7; count of bases not matched to a gene: 25. The CDR3 sequence: CASSFHPPEGAVGRDGELFF. CDR3 in DNA: TGCGCCAGCAGCTTTCATCCTCCTGAGGGGGCCGTAGGTCGGGACGGGGAGCTGTTTTTT.

V is TRBV27 and J is TRBJ2-3, with 7 bases aligning to TRBD2. V lost 10 bases, J lost 5 bases, and 12 bases stayed unmatched. CDR3 length: 14 residues. Germline loops: CDR1 MNHEY, CDR2 SMNVEV (reference sequence). The CDR3 nucleotides are TGTGCCACTTCCCGCGGGGGTGGAGGAGATACGCAGTATTTT. This codes for CATSRGGGGDTQYF.

The rearrangement uses TRBV9 and TRBJ1-6; TRBD1 matches at 8 bases. From germline, CDR1 is SGDLS and CDR2 YYNGEE. V trimming: 5 bases; J trimming: 6 bases; junction bases outside the gene matches: 10. The CDR3 covers 16 residues. The CDR3 nucleotides are TGTGCCAGCAGGGATGCCAAGACAGGGGCTAATTCACCCCTCCACTTT. Translation: CASRDAKTGANSPLHF.

The V call is TRBV18, the J call TRBJ1-5; 9 bases align to TRBD1. After removal of 4 bases from V and 2 bases from J, the junction contained 6 bases not matched to a gene. Germline V CDR1 and CDR2: KGHSH, LQKENI. CDR3 length: 16 amino acids. The CDR3 sequence is CASSLRQGEGNQPQHF. The CDR3 coding sequence is TGTGCCAGCTCACTACGACAGGGGGAAGGCAATCAGCCCCAGCATTTT. The entire variable domain, with the rest obtained from reference TRBV18 and TRBJ1-5, is as follows: NAGVMQNPRHLVRRRGQEARLRCSPMKGHSHVYWYRQLPEEGLKFMVYLQKENIIDESGMPKERFSAEFPKEGPSILRIQQVVRGDSAAYFCASSLRQGEGNQPQHFGDGTRLSIL.

The chain has TRBV20-1 and TRBJ2-5; the D is unclear. With 3 bases removed from V and 3 bases from J, the gap between germline ends came to 5 bases. Germline V CDR1 and CDR2: DFQATT, SNEGSKA (reference sequence). The CDR3 totals 11 residues. CDR3 region: CSASLKETQYF. The CDR3 DNA is TGCAGTGCTAGTTTAAAAGAGACCCAGTACTTC.

The chain links TRBV6-5 to TRBJ1-1, with 7 bases fitting TRBD1. The V and J ends lost 6 bases and 4 bases, in that order; junction bases with no gene match: 11. The CDR3 loop spans 15 amino acids. The germline gives CDR1 MNHEY, CDR2 SVGAGI. This chain's CDR3 is CASRLRQGPGTEAFF. The CDR3 nucleotides are TGTGCCAGCAGACTCAGACAGGGCCCCGGCACTGAAGCTTTCTTT.

The genes are TRBV27 and TRBJ2-5, with 14 bases fitting TRBD2. The CDR3 has 19 residues. Trimming took 6 bases from V and 1 from J; bases not matched to a gene: 13. CDR1 MNHEY and CDR2 SMNVEV come from the germline V gene (reference sequence). CDR3 sequence (DNA): TGTGCCAGCAGCCTTCGACATCGGACTAGCGGGGGGCCCCAAGAGACCCAGTACTTC. As protein: CASSLRHRTSGGPQETQYF.